This T cell receptor beta chain was observed in a study of blood T cell repertoires in COVID-19. Study at large: Sample material is recorded as cDNA or gDNA derived from T cells, B-cell-depleted T cells, or PBMCs.

Repertoires were generated with immunoSEQ multiplex PCR, while TCRdb's copy carries only in-frame clones and drops some. This sample carries roughly 46,000 clones, less than 85% of them seen once, and the ten largest clones take around 9.1%. V was trimmed by 3 bases and J by 0 bases, leaving 10 bases between them. Germline lookup yields CDR1 KGHDR and CDR2 SFDVKD. This CDR3 contains 16 residues. The clonotype comes from a man aged 55 to 70 with acute or convalescent COVID-19. The sequencing input was peripheral blood. The chain recombines TRBV24-1 with TRBJ2-2; D is possibly TRBD1 (5 bases). CDR3 sequence: CATSDEDTTNTGELFF. DNA for the CDR3: TGTGCCACCAGTGATGAGGACACCACGAACACCGGGGAGCTGTTTTTT.